The 23 T cell receptor beta chains below all came from one sample that was sequenced in a study of T cells after yellow fever vaccination. In TCRdb, the 5' RACE reads were re-called with MiXCR into one record per CDR3 protein. Among hundreds of thousands of distinct CDR3 sequences listed, under 15% were seen once. The sequenced sample was CD4+ T cells sorted from PBMCs, obtained 15 days after the yellow fever booster vaccination. Receptor source: a man between 18 and 29 years old who received the YFV17D yellow fever vaccine.

This chain links TRBV5-5 with TRBJ2-1; tentative D call: TRBD2 (5 bases). This CDR3 has 13 amino acids. CDR1 is SGHKS and CDR2 is YYEKEE in the germline V gene (reference sequence). Trimming stripped 4 bases from V and 4 bases from J, with 9 bases between. CDR3 residues: CASSTGKYNEQFF. The DNA for the CDR3 is TGTGCCAGCAGCACCGGGAAATACAATGAGCAGTTCTTC.

This clonotype was picked up many times. DNA for the CDR3: TGTGCCAGCAGTTACACCGTCGCCACCGGGGAGCTGTTTTTT. It codes for CASSYTVATGELFF. The chain combines TRBV6-6 with TRBJ2-2; D is unresolved. The CDR3 has 14 residues. The germline CDR1 and CDR2 sequences are MNHNY and SVGAGI (reference sequence). Trimming left V 2 bases short and J 4 bases short, with 8 bases between.

This clonotype turned up a few times. This rearrangement joins TRBV5-6 to TRBJ2-1; D is unresolved. The CDR3 has 14 residues. The germline gives CDR1 SGHDT, CDR2 YYEEEE. V shed 2 bases and J shed 6 bases, with 12 bases lying between them. CDR3 region: CASSFLDGTNEQFF. DNA of the CDR3: TGTGCCAGCAGCTTTCTGGACGGTACCAATGAGCAGTTCTTC. Full variable domain (missing parts from reference TRBV5-6 and TRBJ2-1): DAGVTQSPTHLIKTRGQQVTLRCSPKSGHDTVSWYQQALGQGPQFIFQYYEEEERQRGNFPDRFSGHQFPNYSSELNVNALLLGDSALYLCASSFLDGTNEQFFGPGTRLTVL.

The rearrangement joins TRBV7-9 to TRBJ2-4; a weak D match, TRBD1 (5 bases). Germline CDR1 SEHNR, CDR2 FQNEAQ (reference sequence). Trimming left V 4 bases short and J 2 bases short, with 9 bases between. The CDR3 loop spans 14 amino acids. CDR3 sequence: CASSSQGSKNIQYF. DNA for the CDR3: TGTGCCAGCAGCTCGCAGGGATCCAAAAACATTCAGTACTTC.

This clonotype has a count of ten or more. The gene calls are TRBV12-3 or TRBV12-4 and TRBJ1-1; 9 positions match TRBD1. V lost 6 bases and J lost 1; bases outside the gene matches: 6. The CDR3 spans 15 residues. The CDR3 sequence: CASSRGQGGNTEAFF. Written as DNA, the CDR3 is TGTGCCAGCAGCCGGGGACAGGGAGGGAACACTGAAGCTTTCTTT.

This sequence joins TRBV6-1 and TRBJ1-5, with D maybe TRBD1 (5 bases). The germline V gene encodes CDR1 MNHNS and CDR2 SASEGT. The CDR3 covers 13 residues. Trimming stripped 6 bases from V and 6 bases from J, with 12 bases between. CDR3 residues: CASRTGTSQPQHF. The CDR3 DNA follows: TGTGCCAGCAGAACGGGGACCAGTCAGCCCCAGCATTTT.

This sequence joins TRBV4-2 and TRBJ1-1, with D tentatively TRBD1 (5 bases). This CDR3 comprises 14 residues. Trimming cost V 0 bases and J 5 bases, with 10 bases left between them. The germline CDR1 and CDR2 sequences are LGHNA and YNFKEQ. CDR3: CASSQEGAETEAFF. In DNA, the CDR3 is TGTGCCAGCAGCCAAGAAGGGGCAGAGACTGAAGCTTTCTTT.

The table lists this clonotype with many counts. The gene calls are TRBV7-2 and TRBJ2-4, with 9 bases matching TRBD2. V was clipped by 6 bases and J by 8 bases; unmatched bases: 14. CDR1 is SGHTA and CDR2 is FQGNSA in the germline V gene. This CDR3 spans 16 amino acids. In nucleotides, the CDR3 is TGTGCCAGCAGTTTCCCCCGCGGGGGGGGGTCGCACATTCAGTACTTC. Translating gives CASSFPRGGGSHIQYF. Using reference TRBV7-2 and TRBJ2-4 for the parts outside the CDR3, the full variable domain is GAGVSQSPSNKVTEKGKDVELRCDPISGHTALYWYRQSLGQGLEFLIYFQGNSAPDKSGLPSDRFSAERTGGSVSTLTIQRTQQEDSAVYLCASSFPRGGGSHIQYFGAGTRLSVL.

The chain is built from TRBV24-1 and TRBJ2-5; the D call may be TRBD1 or TRBD2 (5 bases each). In germline, CDR1 is KGHDR, CDR2 SFDVKD. With 3 bases removed from V and 3 bases from J, the gap between germline ends came to 7 bases. This CDR3 comprises 13 residues. CDR3 bases: TGTGCCACCAGTGATGGGACGGAAGAGACCCAGTACTTC. It translates to CATSDGTEETQYF.

This clonotype occurred a few times. The chain links TRBV6-5 to TRBJ2-7; 11 bases match TRBD2. The trim removed 6 bases at V and 1 base at J, leaving 5 bases unmatched. The CDR3 runs 15 residues. CDR1 and CDR2 from the germline V gene are MNHEY and SVGAGI. CDR3 protein: CASRPLAGVSYEQYF. For the CDR3, the DNA is TGTGCCAGCAGGCCACTAGCGGGGGTTTCCTACGAGCAGTACTTC.

Only a few counts were recorded for this clonotype. The V gene is TRBV12-3 or TRBV12-4, the J gene TRBJ1-1; D unclear. The V and J ends lost 5 bases and 4 bases respectively, with 17 bases between them. This CDR3 is 15 amino acids long. The CDR3 DNA sequence: TGTGCCAGCAGTCCCCCCGGAGCGATGGGCACTGAAGCTTTCTTT. This translates into CASSPPGAMGTEAFF.

This chain uses TRBV18 with TRBJ1-1; D is uncertain. Germline CDR1 reads KGHSH; CDR2 reads LQKENI. Trimming took 3 bases from V and 2 from J, leaving 10 bases between them. The CDR3 is 14 amino acids. This chain's CDR3 is CASSPEMGNTEAFF. CDR3 in DNA: TGTGCCAGCTCACCGGAAATGGGAAACACTGAAGCTTTCTTT. The full variable domain, rest sourced from reference TRBV18 and TRBJ1-1, is NAGVMQNPRHLVRRRGQEARLRCSPMKGHSHVYWYRQLPEEGLKFMVYLQKENIIDESGMPKERFSAEFPKEGPSILRIQQVVRGDSAAYFCASSPEMGNTEAFFGQGTRLTVV.

This chain joins TRBV18 and TRBJ2-3; 8 bases are shared with TRBD1. CDR3 length: 16 residues. V dropped 3 bases and J dropped 2; count of bases not matched to a gene: 7. From germline, CDR1 is KGHSH and CDR2 LQKENI. CDR3 sequence: CASSPTTGDLTDTQYF. CDR3 DNA: TGTGCCAGCTCACCTACGACAGGGGACCTCACAGATACGCAGTATTTT. The full variable domain, in which reference TRBV18 and TRBJ2-3 provide the parts outside the CDR3, is NAGVMQNPRHLVRRRGQEARLRCSPMKGHSHVYWYRQLPEEGLKFMVYLQKENIIDESGMPKERFSAEFPKEGPSILRIQQVVRGDSAAYFCASSPTTGDLTDTQYFGPGTRLTVL.

This clonotype was counted a few times. The rearrangement joins TRBV18 to TRBJ1-6; 7 nucleotides align to TRBD1. The CDR3 runs 17 residues. The V segment lost 3 bases and the J segment 0 bases; nucleotides outside the gene matches: 5. The germline V gene encodes CDR1 KGHSH and CDR2 LQKENI. CDR3 sequence: CASSPRQGYSYNSPLHF. CDR3 DNA sequence: TGTGCCAGCTCACCCCGACAGGGCTACTCCTATAATTCACCCCTCCACTTT.

This clonotype turned up a few times. The rearrangement uses TRBV7-2 and TRBJ2-5; no definite D call. Germline-derived CDR1 and CDR2 are SGHTA and FQGNSA. This CDR3 region has 14 residues. The V and J ends lost 1 base and 1 base respectively, with 7 bases between them. CDR3 protein: CASSLDRSQETQYF. The CDR3 nucleotides are TGTGCCAGCAGCTTAGACCGAAGCCAAGAGACCCAGTACTTC.

CDR3: CASSPPWSGQGGYEQYF. The CDR3 DNA sequence: TGTGCCAGCTCACCACCGTGGTCTGGACAGGGTGGTTACGAGCAGTACTTC. The chain couples TRBV18 to TRBJ2-7, with 8 positions matching TRBD1. Germline V gene sequence: CDR1 KGHSH, CDR2 LQKENI. Trimming at V came to 0 bases and at J to 4 bases, leaving 11 bases not matched to a gene. The CDR3 is 17 residues long.

The chain has TRBV20-1 and TRBJ1-2; D is possibly TRBD1 (5 bases). V dropped 6 bases and J dropped 6 bases, with 20 bases sitting between them. CDR3 length equals 14 residues. The germline V gene has CDR1 DFQATT and CDR2 SNEGSKA (reference sequence). CDR3: CSAYLVGVDHGYTF. The CDR3 bases are TGCAGTGCCTATCTGGTAGGGGTAGATCATGGCTACACCTTC.

This clonotype turned up a few times. J is TRBJ2-1 and V is TRBV5-1; D not resolved. Trimming removed 2 bases at V and 7 bases at J, with 16 bases between. This CDR3 is 15 amino acids long. Germline-derived CDR1 and CDR2 are SGHRS and YFSETQ. CDR3 sequence (DNA): TGCGCCAGCAGCTTACAACAGACCTTTGGGAATGAGCAGTTCTTC. Translating gives CASSLQQTFGNEQFF. Looking up the rest from reference TRBV5-1 and TRBJ2-1 gives the full variable domain: KAGVTQTPRYLIKTRGQQVTLSCSPISGHRSVSWYQQTPGQGLQFLFEYFSETQRNKGNFPGRFSGRQFSNSRSEMNVSTLELGDSALYLCASSLQQTFGNEQFFGPGTRLTVL.

This clonotype was seen repeatedly, ten times or more. The DNA for the CDR3 is TGCAGTGCGGGTACAGGAAGGGCCTCCGCCTATGGCTACACCTTC. Protein sequence: CSAGTGRASAYGYTF. The chain recombines TRBV20-1 with TRBJ1-2; weak D call: TRBD1 (5 bases). Germline CDR1 DFQATT, CDR2 SNEGSKA (reference sequence). V dropped 6 bases and J dropped 4 bases, with 21 bases sitting between them. This CDR3 has 15 residues.

The V gene is TRBV7-6, the J gene TRBJ2-1; 9 positions agree with TRBD1. There are 14 residues in the CDR3. V was pared by 9 bases and J by 2 bases, with 5 bases of the junction left unmatched. Germline CDR1 reads SGHVS; CDR2 reads FNYEAQ. CDR3 bases: TGTGCCAGGAGGAACAGGGGGCCCTACAATGAGCAGTTCTTC. This gives the protein CARRNRGPYNEQFF.

The rearrangement links TRBV5-1 to TRBJ1-1, with TRBD1 as a possible D gene (6 bases). The CDR3 is 16 residues long. Germline CDR1 reads SGHRS; CDR2 reads YFSETQ. V dropped 1 base and J dropped 1 base, with 14 bases sitting between them. The CDR3 region is CASSLRRGGENTEAFF. CDR3 sequence (DNA): TGCGCCAGCAGCTTGCGCAGGGGAGGCGAGAACACTGAAGCTTTCTTT.

This clonotype occurred a few times. CDR3 DNA: TGTGCCAGCAGTTACTTCCCCAGGGGAGGGGCTGAAGCTTTCTTT. It specifies CASSYFPRGGAEAFF. The chain is built from TRBV6-2 or TRBV6-3 and TRBJ1-1, with D possibly matching TRBD1 (6 bases). The CDR3 extends over 15 amino acids. V lost 1 base and J 6 bases, leaving 15 bases between the germline ends. CDR1 and CDR2 (germline): MNHEY, SVGEGT.

The V gene is TRBV24-1, the J gene TRBJ2-3; D is perhaps TRBD1 (6 bases). Germline values: CDR1 KGHDR, CDR2 SFDVKD. V was shortened by 5 bases and J by 4 bases, with 6 bases between the two germline ends. The CDR3 covers 12 residues. CDR3 bases: TGTGCCACCAGTGCAGGGGCAGATACGCAGTATTTT. It encodes CATSAGADTQYF.